A selection of T cell receptor beta chains follows, all from one sample in a study of Ad26.COV2.S vaccination and SARS-CoV-2 variants. The data were produced by immunoSEQ multiplex PCR, yet TCRdb's version contains in-frame clones alone and is incomplete. The sample includes a few hundred thousand clones, about 87% of them seen just once. The material sequenced was peripheral blood, taken in a trial of Ad26.COV2.S vaccine versus placebo. The receptors shown here come from a person aged 18 to 65 who received the Ad26.COV2.S COVID-19 vaccine or a placebo. CDR3s include the opening cysteine and the closing phenylalanine or tryptophan. The order of the fields is V gene, clone size, D gene, J gene, CDR3 DNA, CDR3 protein. D genes are given only for firm matches. Clone size is stated in some rows and not others, as once, few, many or a class when expanded.

V: TRBV20-1
size: -
D: TRBD1
J: TRBJ2-7
DNA: TGCAGTGCTAGTGTATTTAGGGGGCCATCCGGGGAGCAGTACTTC
CDR3: CSASVFRGPSGEQYF

V: TRBV30
size: -
D: -
J: TRBJ1-5
DNA: TGTGCCTGGAGTACCCCCGGACAGCCGTTTTCGCCCCAGCATTTT
CDR3: CAWSTPGQPFSPQHF

V: TRBV7-2
size: -
D: TRBD2
J: TRBJ2-1
DNA: TGTGCCAGCAGCTCCGAGGCCCGCGGGGGGGCCTACAATGAGCAGTTCTTC
CDR3: CASSSEARGGAYNEQFF

V: TRBV27
size: -
D: -
J: TRBJ1-5
DNA: TGTGCCAGCAGTCGTCGGGGGGACACTGATAGCAATCAGCCCCAGCATTTT
CDR3: CASSRRGDTDSNQPQHF

V: TRBV7-9
size: -
D: -
J: TRBJ1-1
DNA: TGTGCCAGCAGCCGAACAGAGAACACTGAAGCTTTCTTT
CDR3: CASSRTENTEAFF

V: TRBV10-3
size: once
D: TRBD1
J: TRBJ2-7
DNA: TGTGCCATCAGTTTTCCATCCGGGACAGGATCCTACGAGCAGTACTTC
CDR3: CAISFPSGTGSYEQYF

V: TRBV18
size: -
D: TRBD1
J: TRBJ1-2
DNA: TGTGCCAGCTCACCTGGGACAGGGTTATCGGATGGCTACACCTTC
CDR3: CASSPGTGLSDGYTF

V: TRBV9
size: -
D: TRBD1
J: TRBJ1-2
DNA: TGTGCCAGCAGCATGACAGGGGTGCATGGCTACACCTTC
CDR3: CASSMTGVHGYTF

V: TRBV7-9
size: -
D: TRBD1
J: TRBJ1-6
DNA: TGTGCCAGCAGCCCCTTACAGGGGGCGGTTAATTCACCCCTCCACTTT
CDR3: CASSPLQGAVNSPLHF

V: TRBV18
size: -
D: -
J: TRBJ2-2
DNA: TGTGCCAGCTCACCAAACGGGAGAATGGGGACCGGGGAGCTGTTTTTT
CDR3: CASSPNGRMGTGELFF

V: TRBV3-1/TRBV3-2
size: -
D: TRBD1
J: TRBJ2-7
DNA: TGTGCCAGCAGCCAGGGCTTTCCCGGGACAGGGGGCCACGAGCAGTACTTC
CDR3: CASSQGFPGTGGHEQYF

V: TRBV5-4
size: -
D: -
J: TRBJ1-2
DNA: TGTGCCAGCAGATTAATATCAGGGAGGGTTGAGGGCTACACCTTC
CDR3: CASRLISGRVEGYTF

V: TRBV5-1
size: once
D: -
J: TRBJ2-1
DNA: TGCGCCAGCAGCCAGGACAGTTACAATGAGCAGTTCTTC
CDR3: CASSQDSYNEQFF

V: TRBV20-1
size: -
D: TRBD2
J: TRBJ2-1
DNA: TGCAGTGCTAGTCAAGCGGGGGGATACAATGAGCAGTTCTTC
CDR3: CSASQAGGYNEQFF

V: TRBV4-1
size: -
D: -
J: TRBJ2-1
DNA: TGCGCCAGCAGCCCAGGGGTTAGCTACAATGAGCAGTTCTTC
CDR3: CASSPGVSYNEQFF

V: TRBV11-2
size: -
D: -
J: TRBJ2-3
DNA: TGTGCCAGCAGCGCCGATCTCACAGATACGCAGTATTTT
CDR3: CASSADLTDTQYF